The 21 T cell receptor beta chains below all came from one sample that was sequenced in a study of PD-1 blockade in classical Hodgkin lymphoma. Assay used: immunoSEQ multiplex PCR; TCRdb lists only in-frame clones, some missing. The sample includes fewer than 8,500 clones, approximately 80% of them seen just once. Every one of the patients relapsed after autologous stem cell transplantation (brentuximab vedotin exposure was variable). Thawed PBMCs yielded CD4+ T cells through magnetic negative selection. The sequencing here drew on CD4+ T cells from blood, taken at baseline. The receptor set was obtained from a human donor with classical Hodgkin lymphoma.

Comment on this clone: Other DNA sequences in the same sample also yield this CDR3. The J gene is TRBJ2-1, the V gene TRBV5-6; D unresolved. This CDR3 is 13 amino acids long. Per germline, CDR1 SGHDT and CDR2 YYEEEE. The V and J ends lost 2 bases and 2 bases respectively, with 5 bases between them. The CDR3 DNA follows: TGTGCCAGCAGCTTTAACCCCTACAATGAGCAGTTCTTC. It translates to CASSFNPYNEQFF. Looking up the rest from reference TRBV5-6 and TRBJ2-1 gives the full variable domain: DAGVTQSPTHLIKTRGQQVTLRCSPKSGHDTVSWYQQALGQGPQFIFQYYEEEERQRGNFPDRFSGHQFPNYSSELNVNALLLGDSALYLCASSFNPYNEQFFGPGTRLTVL.

V usage is TRBV6-1 and J usage is TRBJ1-5; unclear D gene. The V gene's germline CDR1 is MNHNS and CDR2 SASEGT. V dropped 3 bases and J dropped 0 bases, with 15 bases sitting between them. CDR3 length: 17 residues. CDR3 in DNA: TGTGCCAGCAGTGATTGGGAGAGCACGGATAGCAATCAGCCCCAGCATTTT. Translating it yields CASSDWESTDSNQPQHF.

In this sample, this clone turned up a few times. This rearrangement joins TRBV10-2 to TRBJ1-2; TRBD1 might be the D (6 bases). This CDR3 has 14 amino acids. The V gene's germline CDR1 is WSHSY and CDR2 SAAADI. V lost 7 bases to trimming and J lost 6 bases, with 18 bases between them. CDR3 DNA sequence: TGCGCCAGCAAGCCTCCGACAGGAGGGGATGGCTACACCTTC. As protein: CASKPPTGGDGYTF.

The V call is TRBV7-2, the J call TRBJ2-3; 10 nucleotides agree with TRBD2. Germline V lookup: CDR1 SGHTA, CDR2 FQGNSA. V was clipped by 0 bases and J by 9 bases; unmatched bases: 6. The CDR3 totals 15 residues. As DNA, the CDR3 is TGTGCCAGCAGCTTAGCTAGCGGGGGGCCGGCCACGCAGTATTTT. Protein sequence: CASSLASGGPATQYF.

This clone was counted once. The gene calls are TRBV19 and TRBJ1-5, with D possibly TRBD1 on 6 matching bases. From germline, CDR1 is LNHDA and CDR2 SQIVND (reference sequence). The CDR3 runs to 13 residues. Trimming cost V 11 bases and J 9 bases, with 20 bases left between them. The CDR3 bases are TGTGCCTCCGACGGGGGCTTTACACGGCCCCAGCATTTT. Its translation: CASDGGFTRPQHF.

The chain joins TRBV28 to TRBJ1-2, with D perhaps TRBD1 (6 bases). V was pared by 6 bases and J by 2 bases, with 16 bases between. The CDR3 is 15 residues long. The germline V gene encodes CDR1 MDHEN and CDR2 SYDVKM. In nucleotides, the CDR3 is TGTGCCAGCAGCAGGACAGCTCTGGTAAACTATGGCTACACCTTC. It specifies CASSRTALVNYGYTF.

The chain employs TRBV5-1 and TRBJ1-2; TRBD1 aligns across 7 bases. Germline assignment: CDR1 SGHRS and CDR2 YFSETQ. This CDR3 comprises 14 residues. V dropped 2 bases and J dropped 5; count of bases not matched to a gene: 6. CDR3 sequence reads: CASSFGGQSYGYTF. The CDR3 DNA reads TGCGCCAGCAGCTTCGGGGGACAGAGTTATGGCTACACCTTC.

The CDR3 DNA sequence: TGTGCCAGCTGCACTAGGTGGGGCACCGGGGAGCTGTTTTTT. Translation gives CASCTRWGTGELFF. The chain couples TRBV28 to TRBJ2-2; D is perhaps TRBD2 (5 bases). The CDR3 sequence is 14 residues long. V was pared by 8 bases and J by 4 bases, with 14 bases between. CDR1 and CDR2 (germline): MDHEN, SYDVKM.

CDR3 region: CASSSTGEQYF. The DNA for the CDR3 is TGTGCCAGCAGCTCGACGGGGGAGCAGTACTTC. The chain employs TRBV7-2 and TRBJ2-7, with D tentatively TRBD2 (5 bases). CDR3 length: 11 amino acids. In germline, CDR1 is SGHTA, CDR2 FQGNSA. The V end lost 4 bases, the J end lost 7 bases, and 8 bases lay between the germline ends.

The chain employs TRBV18 and TRBJ2-7; possibly TRBD2 for D (6 bases). The V end lost 2 bases, the J end lost 5 bases, and 16 bases lay between the germline ends. The CDR3 has 15 residues. Per the germline V gene, CDR1 is KGHSH and CDR2 is LQKENI. The CDR3 spells CASSPIGAGRNEQYF. In DNA form, the CDR3 reads TGTGCCAGCTCACCAATCGGGGCAGGGAGGAACGAGCAGTACTTC.

The chain carries TRBV29-1 and TRBJ2-7; 10 positions match TRBD2. The CDR3 contains 16 residues. Trimming took 4 bases from V and 0 from J; bases not matched to a gene: 9. Germline V gene data show CDR1 as SQVTM and CDR2 as ANQGSEA. CDR3 nucleotide sequence: TGCAGCGTTGTTGGAAGGACTAGCGGTGGCTCCTACGAGCAGTACTTC. This translates into CSVVGRTSGGSYEQYF.

This chain connects TRBV5-1 to TRBJ1-1; TRBD1 matches at 9 bases. CDR3 length equals 15 residues. Trimming removed 4 bases from V and 1 base from J; junction bases left unmatched: 5. Per germline, CDR1 SGHRS and CDR2 YFSETQ. The CDR3 DNA is TGCGCCAGCAGCGGGACAGGGTGGGGGAACACTGAAGCTTTCTTT. This translates into CASSGTGWGNTEAFF.

The chain has TRBV30 and TRBJ2-1; the D call may be TRBD1 or TRBD2 (5 bases each). Trimming removed 1 base from V and 5 bases from J, with 9 bases in between. The CDR3 is 13 amino acids. Germline V gene sequence: CDR1 GTSNPN, CDR2 SVGIG (reference sequence). The DNA for the CDR3 is TGTGCCTGGAGTGCCGGGACGAACAATGAGCAGTTCTTC. This encodes CAWSAGTNNEQFF.

The chain employs TRBV9 and TRBJ1-3; the D gene is possibly TRBD1 (6 bases). Trimming removed 0 bases at V and 6 bases at J, with 13 bases between. The germline V gene encodes CDR1 SGDLS and CDR2 YYNGEE. This CDR3 has 15 amino acids. The CDR3 loop is CASSVATGSLNTIYF. The DNA for the CDR3 is TGTGCCAGCAGCGTAGCTACAGGGTCACTAAACACCATATATTTT.

V and J are TRBV29-1 and TRBJ2-1; TRBD2 agrees at 9 bases. The CDR3 has 13 amino acids. Germline V gives CDR1 SQVTM, CDR2 ANQGSEA. Trimming took 2 bases from V and 6 from J; bases not matched to a gene: 2. The CDR3 sequence is CSVEPGLANEQFF. In DNA form, the CDR3 reads TGCAGCGTTGAACCGGGACTAGCCAATGAGCAGTTCTTC.

V usage is TRBV2 and J usage is TRBJ2-3; 13 bases agree with TRBD2. J gave up 3 bases and V 6 bases, and 3 bases lay outside the gene matches. The CDR3 loop spans 15 amino acids. CDR1 SNHLY and CDR2 FYNNEI come from the germline V gene. The CDR3 sequence is CASRVTSGRTDTQYF. The CDR3 DNA follows: TGTGCCAGCAGAGTGACTAGCGGGAGGACAGATACGCAGTATTTT.

This clone was found once. The chain couples TRBV29-1 to TRBJ2-1; possible D gene TRBD2, 5 bases. Germline values: CDR1 SQVTM, CDR2 ANQGSEA. The CDR3 runs 12 residues. V lost 4 bases and J 1 base, leaving 5 bases between the germline ends. The CDR3 nucleotides read TGCAGCGTTGTAGCGTCCTACAATGAGCAGTTCTTC. Translating gives CSVVASYNEQFF.

This chain uses TRBV6-6 with TRBJ2-5; D unclear. The V gene's germline CDR1 is MNHNY and CDR2 SVGAGI (reference sequence). The CDR3 consists of 10 residues. V was cut by 8 bases and J by 4 bases, with 5 bases left in between. The chain's CDR3 is CASGLETQYF. The CDR3, as DNA: TGTGCCAGCGGATTAGAGACCCAGTACTTC.

V gene TRBV19 combines with J gene TRBJ1-2; the D gene is possibly TRBD1 (5 bases). V was pared by 0 bases and J by 4 bases, with 12 bases between. Germline loops: CDR1 LNHDA, CDR2 SQIVND (reference sequence). The CDR3 is 15 amino acids. The CDR3 spells CASSIDGGNTYGYTF. In nucleotides, the CDR3 is TGTGCCAGTAGTATAGATGGGGGAAACACCTATGGCTACACCTTC.

CDR3 nucleotide sequence: TGTGCCAGCACCGACAGCACAACTAATGAAAAACTGTTTTTT. Translated, it gives CASTDSTTNEKLFF. The V call is TRBV2, the J call TRBJ1-4; maybe TRBD1 (5 bases). Deletions cut 7 bases from V and 0 bases from J, with 9 bases between. The CDR3 runs 14 residues. Germline CDR1 SNHLY, CDR2 FYNNEI.

V is TRBV6-1 and J is TRBJ2-7; TRBD2 is a possible D gene (6 bases). Germline V lookup: CDR1 MNHNS, CDR2 SASEGT. The V gene lost 4 bases and the J gene lost 0 bases, with 10 bases spanning the gap. This CDR3 is 14 amino acids long. CDR3 DNA sequence: TGTGCCAGCAGTGTGGGAGGAAGCTCCTACGAGCAGTACGTC. It is translated as CASSVGGSSYEQYV.